A single sample is the source of the 30 T cell receptor beta chains below, sequenced in a study of T-cell reconstitution after alpha-beta-depleted transplantation in children. This sample's TCRbeta library carried unique molecular identifier barcodes. TCRdb processed the PCR reads anew with MiXCR; each CDR3 protein has one entry. The sample includes some 300,000 distinct CDR3 sequences, 10% of them seen just once. Specimen: PBMCs from the stem cell graft donor, collected from the stem cell graft. Source of these receptors: a human donor who donated a stem cell graft to a child with acute lymphoblastic leukemia.

The chain uses TRBV2 and TRBJ2-5; 9 nucleotides match TRBD1. V shed 4 bases and J 4 bases; nucleotides not matched to a gene: 7. Germline lookup yields CDR1 SNHLY and CDR2 FYNNEI. This CDR3 is built from 15 residues. CDR3 residues: CASSATGGPGETQYF. The CDR3 DNA follows: TGTGCCAGCAGTGCTACAGGGGGCCCCGGAGAGACCCAGTACTTC.

Ten or more counts support this clonotype. This chain uses TRBV28 with TRBJ2-5; 10 bases fit TRBD1. Losses at the gene ends were 3 bases for V and 4 bases for J; bases not matched to a gene: 8. Germline lookup yields CDR1 MDHEN and CDR2 SYDVKM. This CDR3 is built from 16 residues. The CDR3 protein is CASSFSQGTGVETQYF. The CDR3 DNA is TGTGCCAGCAGTTTTTCCCAAGGGACAGGGGTAGAGACCCAGTACTTC.

This clonotype has a count of ten or more. The rearrangement uses TRBV10-3 and TRBJ2-6; 9 nucleotides agree with TRBD1. Germline lookup yields CDR1 ENHRY and CDR2 SYGVKD. CDR3 size: 17 residues. J was trimmed by 0 bases and V by 4 bases; bases with no gene match: 4. DNA for the CDR3: TGTGCCATCAGTGGACAGGGGGAAAGCTCTGGGGCCAACGTCCTGACTTTC. Translated: CAISGQGESSGANVLTF.

Regarding this clonotype: A much bigger clone sits one base away, suggesting this may be a read error. This chain connects TRBV6-1 to TRBJ2-1; TRBD2 matches at 9 bases. The CDR3 is made up of 15 amino acids. Germline CDR1 and CDR2: MNHNS and SASEGT. V lost 8 bases and J lost 0; bases outside the gene matches: 5. The DNA of the CDR3 is TGTGCCAGCTGCTTTAGCGGGAGCTCCTACAATGAGCAGTTCTTC. It translates to CASCFSGSSYNEQFF.

This clonotype was observed a handful of times. V usage is TRBV20-1 and J usage is TRBJ2-3; 7 bases agree with TRBD2. Per germline, CDR1 DFQATT and CDR2 SNEGSKA (reference sequence). V dropped 3 bases and J dropped 2; count of bases not matched to a gene: 11. This CDR3 is built from 16 residues. CDR3 DNA: TGCAGTGCTAGTGGGGTCCGGCGGGGGTTCACAGATACGCAGTATTTT. Protein sequence: CSASGVRRGFTDTQYF.

In this sample, this clonotype turned up a few times. The chain carries TRBV7-9 and TRBJ2-5; D gene ambiguous. Trimming took off 5 bases at V and 0 bases at J, with 13 bases between the two ends. Germline-derived CDR1 and CDR2 are SEHNR and FQNEAQ (reference sequence). The CDR3 has 15 amino acids. The CDR3 sequence: CASSPNTAYQETQYF. The CDR3 nucleotides are TGTGCCAGCAGCCCGAATACAGCGTACCAAGAGACCCAGTACTTC.

J is TRBJ2-1 and V is TRBV20-1; 9 bases fit TRBD1. This CDR3 spans 15 amino acids. With 3 bases clipped from V and 4 bases from J, the junction kept 7 bases outside the gene matches. CDR1 and CDR2 (germline): DFQATT, SNEGSKA (reference sequence). CDR3 nucleotides: TGCAGTGCTAGTCCGGACAGGGGAGTGTACAATGAGCAGTTCTTC. Protein sequence: CSASPDRGVYNEQFF.

CDR3 DNA sequence: TGTGCCAGCAGCCGCTCCGGGACACACGAGTCTTCCTACAATGAGCAGTTCTTC. Its protein product is CASSRSGTHESSYNEQFF. The chain recombines TRBV3-1 with TRBJ2-1, with D possibly matching TRBD1 (6 bases). Germline lookup yields CDR1 LGHDT and CDR2 YNNKEL (reference sequence). The V and J ends lost 4 bases and 1 base respectively, with 20 bases between them. CDR3 length: 18 residues.

This chain links TRBV5-1 with TRBJ2-2; D might be TRBD2 (5 bases). Germline assignment: CDR1 SGHRS and CDR2 YFSETQ. This CDR3 is built from 15 residues. V was trimmed by 7 bases and J by 1 base, leaving 14 bases between them. Written as DNA, the CDR3 is TGCGCCAGCGCCCCGGGGAGTGTGAACACCGGGGAGCTGTTTTTT. Translating gives CASAPGSVNTGELFF.

This clonotype was observed a handful of times. The rearrangement uses TRBV19 and TRBJ2-1, with 10 bases fitting TRBD2. The germline gives CDR1 LNHDA, CDR2 SQIVND (reference sequence). CDR3 length equals 16 residues. Trimming removed 4 bases from V and 2 bases from J; junction bases left unmatched: 5. CDR3 sequence: CASSTSGRAPYNEQFF. The CDR3 bases are TGTGCCAGTAGTACCAGCGGGAGGGCACCCTACAATGAGCAGTTCTTC.

The rearrangement uses TRBV7-9 and TRBJ2-1; maybe TRBD2 (5 bases). The CDR3 consists of 15 residues. Trimming took off 1 base at V and 8 bases at J, with 15 bases between the two ends. Germline CDR1 is SEHNR and CDR2 is FQNEAQ (reference sequence). The CDR3 reads CASSLVLRAGDEQFF. As DNA, the CDR3 is TGTGCCAGCAGCTTAGTATTGCGGGCAGGCGATGAGCAGTTCTTC.

The chain links TRBV7-9 to TRBJ2-7, with D possibly TRBD2 on 5 matching bases. The CDR3 runs 14 residues. Trimming removed 3 bases at V and 4 bases at J, with 13 bases between. In germline, CDR1 is SEHNR, CDR2 FQNEAQ (reference sequence). In DNA form, the CDR3 reads TGTGCCAGCAGCTTTACGGAGGAAAGGTACGAGCAGTACTTC. This encodes CASSFTEERYEQYF.

At least ten counts were recorded for this clonotype. The rearrangement joins TRBV29-1 to TRBJ2-7, with TRBD1 identical over 9 bases. V was clipped by 7 bases and J by 2 bases; unmatched bases: 3. The germline gives CDR1 SQVTM, CDR2 ANQGSEA. The CDR3 sequence is 12 residues long. The DNA of the CDR3 is TGCAGCGCCGGGACAGGGACCTACGAGCAGTACTTC. Translation: CSAGTGTYEQYF.

A few counts support this clonotype. J is TRBJ2-7 and V is TRBV20-1, with D uncertain. Germline lookup yields CDR1 DFQATT and CDR2 SNEGSKA (reference sequence). This CDR3 comprises 11 residues. V was shortened by 5 bases and J by 5 bases, with 10 bases between the two germline ends. The CDR3 loop reads CSAEVLNEQYF. CDR3 DNA: TGCAGTGCTGAGGTCCTGAACGAGCAGTACTTC.

V usage is TRBV5-4 and J usage is TRBJ1-1; D may be TRBD1 (5 bases). Germline V gene sequence: CDR1 SGHNT, CDR2 YYREEE (reference sequence). There are 15 residues in the CDR3. The V gene lost 4 bases and the J gene lost 0 bases, with 13 bases spanning the gap. This CDR3 reads CASSKQTVVNTEAFF. CDR3 DNA: TGTGCCAGCAGCAAGCAGACAGTAGTGAACACTGAAGCTTTCTTT. Looking up the rest from reference TRBV5-4 and TRBJ1-1 gives the full variable domain: ETGVTQSPTHLIKTRGQQVTLRCSSQSGHNTVSWYQQALGQGPQFIFQYYREEENGRGNFPPRFSGLQFPNYSSELNVNALELDDSALYLCASSKQTVVNTEAFFGQGTRLTVV.

The table lists this clonotype with a few counts. The gene calls are TRBV7-2 and TRBJ2-1; D possibly uses TRBD1 or TRBD2 (6 bases each). This CDR3 comprises 17 residues. Germline CDR1 and CDR2: SGHTA and FQGNSA. Trimming shortened V by 1 base and J by 4 bases, and 17 bases separated the two germline ends. Here the CDR3 DNA reads TGTGCCAGCAGCTTAGTGGACTCTGGCGGGACATACAATGAGCAGTTCTTC. It codes for CASSLVDSGGTYNEQFF.

CDR3 region: CASNAAASTDTQYF. CDR3 nucleotide sequence: TGCGCCAGCAACGCGGCAGCTAGCACAGATACGCAGTATTTT. The chain couples TRBV5-1 to TRBJ2-3; D gene unclear. The CDR3 contains 14 residues. V shed 6 bases and J shed 0 bases, with 11 bases lying between them. In germline, CDR1 is SGHRS, CDR2 YFSETQ. The complete variable domain, with remaining parts taken from reference TRBV5-1 and TRBJ2-3, reads KAGVTQTPRYLIKTRGQQVTLSCSPISGHRSVSWYQQTPGQGLQFLFEYFSETQRNKGNFPGRFSGRQFSNSRSEMNVSTLELGDSALYLCASNAAASTDTQYFGPGTRLTVL.

This clonotype turned up a few times. The rearrangement uses TRBV5-5 and TRBJ2-3; no clear D. This CDR3 has 12 residues. The V end was cut by 2 bases, the J end by 4 bases, with 5 bases between. From germline, CDR1 is SGHKS and CDR2 YYEKEE (reference sequence). The CDR3 DNA reads TGTGCCAGCAGCTTTTTATCAGATACGCAGTATTTT. Amino acids: CASSFLSDTQYF.

The chain recombines TRBV20-1 with TRBJ2-7; 10 nucleotides match TRBD2. V lost 1 base, J lost 6 bases, and 9 bases stayed unmatched. Looked up from germline, CDR1 is DFQATT and CDR2 is SNEGSKA (reference sequence). CDR3 size: 15 residues. CDR3 sequence reads: CSARVGSGRQGEQYF. CDR3 bases: TGCAGTGCTAGAGTGGGTAGCGGGAGGCAGGGCGAGCAGTACTTC.

The V gene is TRBV7-9, the J gene TRBJ2-7, with a tentative D call TRBD1 (6 bases). Trimming removed 1 base from V and 6 bases from J, with 10 bases in between. The CDR3 consists of 13 residues. Germline loops: CDR1 SEHNR, CDR2 FQNEAQ (reference sequence). In nucleotides, the CDR3 is TGTGCCAGCAGCTTAGACAGGGACGGCGAGCAGTACTTC. Protein product: CASSLDRDGEQYF.

This clonotype was seen repeatedly, ten times or more. CDR3 region: CASGLRPRLAIPNTQYF. For the CDR3, the DNA is TGTGCCAGCGGACTACGGCCGAGACTAGCGATCCCAAATACGCAGTATTTT. J is TRBJ2-3 and V is TRBV7-2; 8 bases fit TRBD2. V trimming: 8 bases; J trimming: 7 bases; junction bases outside the gene matches: 20. The CDR3 spans 17 residues. CDR1 is SGHTA and CDR2 is FQGNSA in the germline V gene.

This clonotype was seen more than once but under ten times. This chain links TRBV29-1 with TRBJ2-1; TRBD1 aligns across 8 bases. The length of the CDR3 is 13 residues. The J segment lost 9 bases and the V segment lost 5 bases, leaving 9 bases of the junction unmatched. The V gene's germline CDR1 is SQVTM and CDR2 ANQGSEA. In nucleotides, the CDR3 is TGCAGCGTTCAAGGACAGGGTCAGCGTGAGCAGTTCTTC. Amino acid sequence: CSVQGQGQREQFF.

V gene TRBV20-1 combines with J gene TRBJ2-1, with 11 bases that match TRBD2. The germline gives CDR1 DFQATT, CDR2 SNEGSKA (reference sequence). This CDR3 has 16 residues. Germline trimming cut 6 bases from V and 7 bases from J; bases unmatched to any gene: 14. The CDR3 DNA reads as TGCAGTGCCGTCCCGATCAGACTAGCGGGACGTAATGAGCAGTTCTTC. Its protein is CSAVPIRLAGRNEQFF.

The V call is TRBV28, the J call TRBJ2-1; 11 nucleotides agree with TRBD2. The CDR3 length is 18 residues. CDR1 is MDHEN and CDR2 is SYDVKM in the germline V gene. After removal of 3 bases from V and 2 bases from J, the junction contained 9 bases not matched to a gene. Here the CDR3 reads CASSFGTSGGRTYNEQFF. As DNA, the CDR3 is TGTGCCAGCAGTTTCGGGACTAGCGGAGGCAGAACCTACAATGAGCAGTTCTTC.

The rearrangement joins TRBV7-2 to TRBJ2-7, with 15 bases identical to TRBD2. Per germline, CDR1 SGHTA and CDR2 FQGNSA. The trim removed 0 bases at V and 4 bases at J, leaving 10 bases unmatched. There are 19 residues in the CDR3. The DNA of the CDR3 is TGTGCCAGCAGCTTAGCGCTATCCGGGACTAGCGGGAGGCGGTACGAGCAGTACTTC. Translation: CASSLALSGTSGRRYEQYF.

This clonotype was picked up many times. The chain links TRBV7-9 to TRBJ2-3; D assignment may be TRBD1 or TRBD2 (5 bases each). The CDR3 covers 15 residues. The germline V gene has CDR1 SEHNR and CDR2 FQNEAQ (reference sequence). Trimming took 5 bases from V and 6 from J, leaving 18 bases between them. Here the CDR3 DNA reads TGTGCCAGCAGCCCCCTGGGGGAGAAGGTGGATACGCAGTATTTT. Protein product: CASSPLGEKVDTQYF.

This sequence joins TRBV7-2 and TRBJ2-3; TRBD2 might be the D (6 bases). The length of the CDR3 is 16 residues. Trimming stripped 2 bases from V and 0 bases from J, with 12 bases between. CDR1 is SGHTA and CDR2 is FQGNSA in the germline V gene. Written as DNA, the CDR3 is TGTGCCAGCAGCTTATGGCCGCGGGGAAGCACAGATACGCAGTATTTT. It specifies CASSLWPRGSTDTQYF.

The J gene is TRBJ2-1, the V gene TRBV20-1; 7 bases line up with TRBD1. V was clipped by 6 bases and J by 10 bases; unmatched bases: 3. The CDR3 loop spans 10 amino acids. Germline-derived CDR1 and CDR2 are DFQATT and SNEGSKA (reference sequence). Written as DNA, the CDR3 is TGCAGTGCAGCGACAGGGGAGCAGTTCTTC. Its translation is CSAATGEQFF.

The gene calls are TRBV27 and TRBJ1-5, with D possibly TRBD1 on 6 matching bases. The V and J ends lost 3 bases and 4 bases respectively, with 13 bases between them. CDR3 size: 15 residues. CDR1 MNHEY and CDR2 SMNVEV come from the germline V gene (reference sequence). Here the CDR3 reads CASSFYRAPNQPQHF. In DNA form, the CDR3 reads TGTGCCAGCAGTTTTTACAGGGCACCTAATCAGCCCCAGCATTTT.

This chain connects TRBV7-6 to TRBJ2-1; D call uncertain. The CDR3 spans 16 residues. Germline CDR1 and CDR2: SGHVS and FNYEAQ. V was pared by 1 base and J by 3 bases, with 13 bases between. The CDR3 region has the DNA TGTGCCAGCAGCTTAGATCTAGACATAAACTACAATGAGCAGTTCTTC. Encoded protein: CASSLDLDINYNEQFF.